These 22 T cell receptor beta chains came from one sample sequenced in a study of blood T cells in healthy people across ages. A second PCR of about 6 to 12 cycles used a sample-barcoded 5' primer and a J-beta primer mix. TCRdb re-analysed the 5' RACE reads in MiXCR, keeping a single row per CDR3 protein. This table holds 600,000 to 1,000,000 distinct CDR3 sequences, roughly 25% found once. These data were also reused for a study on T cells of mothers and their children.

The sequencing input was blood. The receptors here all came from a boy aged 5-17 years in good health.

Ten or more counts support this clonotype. The DNA of the CDR3 is TGCGCCAGCAGCGTGACTAGCGGGAGGACAGATACGCAGTATTTT. This gives the protein CASSVTSGRTDTQYF. The V call is TRBV5-1, the J call TRBJ2-3, with 13 bases that match TRBD2. The CDR3 covers 15 residues. V lost 4 bases and J lost 3; bases outside the gene matches: 2. Per the germline V gene, CDR1 is SGHRS and CDR2 is YFSETQ. Full variable domain (remainder filled in from reference TRBV5-1 and TRBJ2-3): KAGVTQTPRYLIKTRGQQVTLSCSPISGHRSVSWYQQTPGQGLQFLFEYFSETQRNKGNFPGRFSGRQFSNSRSEMNVSTLELGDSALYLCASSVTSGRTDTQYFGPGTRLTVL.

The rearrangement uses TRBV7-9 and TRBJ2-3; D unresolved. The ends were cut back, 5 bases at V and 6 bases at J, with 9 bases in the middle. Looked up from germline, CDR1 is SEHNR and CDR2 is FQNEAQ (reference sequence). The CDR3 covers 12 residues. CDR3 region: CASSLPYDTQYF. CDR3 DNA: TGTGCCAGCAGCCTCCCATATGATACGCAGTATTTT.

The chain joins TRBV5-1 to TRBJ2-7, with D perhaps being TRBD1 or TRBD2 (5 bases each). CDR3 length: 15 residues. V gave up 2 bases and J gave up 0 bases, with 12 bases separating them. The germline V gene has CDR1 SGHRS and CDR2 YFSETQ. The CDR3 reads CASSFFGGPSYEQYF. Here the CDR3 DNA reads TGCGCCAGCAGCTTCTTTGGGGGTCCCTCCTACGAGCAGTACTTC. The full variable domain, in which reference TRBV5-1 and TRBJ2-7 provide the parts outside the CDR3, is KAGVTQTPRYLIKTRGQQVTLSCSPISGHRSVSWYQQTPGQGLQFLFEYFSETQRNKGNFPGRFSGRQFSNSRSEMNVSTLELGDSALYLCASSFFGGPSYEQYFGPGTRLTVT.

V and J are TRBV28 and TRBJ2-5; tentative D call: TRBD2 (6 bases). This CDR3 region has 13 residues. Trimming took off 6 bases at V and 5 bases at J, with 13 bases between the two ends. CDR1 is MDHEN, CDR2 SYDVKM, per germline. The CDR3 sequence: CASSGSGRETQYF. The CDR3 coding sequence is TGTGCCAGCAGCGGGTCAGGGAGGGAGACCCAGTACTTC.

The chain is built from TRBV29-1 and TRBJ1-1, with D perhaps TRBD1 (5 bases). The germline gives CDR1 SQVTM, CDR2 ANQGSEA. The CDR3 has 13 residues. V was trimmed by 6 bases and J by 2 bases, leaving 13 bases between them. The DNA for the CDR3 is TGCAGCGTGCTACAACAGGCTAACACTGAAGCTTTCTTT. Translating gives CSVLQQANTEAFF. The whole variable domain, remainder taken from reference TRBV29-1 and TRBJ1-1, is SAVISQKPSRDICQRGTSLTIQCQVDSQVTMMFWYRQQPGQSLTLIATANQGSEATYESGFVIDKFPISRPNLTFSTLTVSNMSPEDSSIYLCSVLQQANTEAFFGQGTRLTVV.

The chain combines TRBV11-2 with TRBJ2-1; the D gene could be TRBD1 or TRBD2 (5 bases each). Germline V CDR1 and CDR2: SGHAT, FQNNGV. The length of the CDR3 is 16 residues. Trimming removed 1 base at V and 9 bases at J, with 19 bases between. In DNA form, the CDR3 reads TGTGCCAGCAGCTTAGTAGGCGAGGCCACCGGGGCTGAGCAGTTCTTC. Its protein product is CASSLVGEATGAEQFF.

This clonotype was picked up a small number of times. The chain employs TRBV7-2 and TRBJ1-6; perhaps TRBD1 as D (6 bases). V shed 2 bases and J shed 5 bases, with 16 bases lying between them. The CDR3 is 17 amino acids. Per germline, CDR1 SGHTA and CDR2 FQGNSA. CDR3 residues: CASSLLGGRLNNSPLHF. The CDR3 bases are TGTGCCAGCAGCTTATTGGGGGGCCGTCTTAATAATTCACCCCTCCACTTT.

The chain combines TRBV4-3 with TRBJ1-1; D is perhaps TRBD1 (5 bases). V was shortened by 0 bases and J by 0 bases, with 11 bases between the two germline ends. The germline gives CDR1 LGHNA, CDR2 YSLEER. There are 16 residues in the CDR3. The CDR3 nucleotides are TGCGCCAGCAGCCAAGATCGGGGACGGCTGAACACTGAAGCTTTCTTT. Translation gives CASSQDRGRLNTEAFF.

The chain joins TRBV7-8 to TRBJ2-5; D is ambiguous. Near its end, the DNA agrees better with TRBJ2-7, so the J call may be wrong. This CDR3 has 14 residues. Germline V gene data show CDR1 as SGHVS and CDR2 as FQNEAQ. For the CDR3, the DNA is TGTGCCAGCGGTCGAATGGAGCCCCCCTACGAGCAGTACTTC. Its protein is CASGRMEPPYEQYF.

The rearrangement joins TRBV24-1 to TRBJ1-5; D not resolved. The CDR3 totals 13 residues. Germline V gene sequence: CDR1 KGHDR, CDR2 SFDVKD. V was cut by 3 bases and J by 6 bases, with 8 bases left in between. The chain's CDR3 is CATSDLAGQPQHF. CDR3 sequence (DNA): TGTGCCACCAGTGATCTCGCTGGTCAGCCCCAGCATTTT.

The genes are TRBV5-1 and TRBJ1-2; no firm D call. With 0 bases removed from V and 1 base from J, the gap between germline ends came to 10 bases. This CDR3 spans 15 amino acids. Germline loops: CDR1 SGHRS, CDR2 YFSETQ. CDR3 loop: CASSLAAERNYGYTF. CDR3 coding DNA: TGCGCCAGCAGCTTGGCCGCCGAGCGTAACTATGGCTACACCTTC.

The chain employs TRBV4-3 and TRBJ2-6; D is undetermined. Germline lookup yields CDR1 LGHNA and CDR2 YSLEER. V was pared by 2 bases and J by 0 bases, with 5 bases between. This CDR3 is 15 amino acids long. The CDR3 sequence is CASSQSSSGANVLTF. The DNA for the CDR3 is TGCGCCAGCAGCCAATCTAGCTCTGGGGCCAACGTCCTGACTTTC.

The CDR3 loop is CSVAWGEKLFF. DNA for the CDR3: TGCAGCGTTGCTTGGGGTGAAAAACTGTTTTTT. The chain carries TRBV29-1 and TRBJ1-4; no reliable D call. The CDR3 has 11 residues. Trimming took off 4 bases at V and 7 bases at J, with 7 bases between the two ends. Germline loops: CDR1 SQVTM, CDR2 ANQGSEA.

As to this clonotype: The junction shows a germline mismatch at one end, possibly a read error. The CDR3 DNA reads TGCAGTGCTATCAACCAGGGGGCCGAGACTGAAGTTTTCTTT. Its protein is CSAINQGAETEVFF. The chain carries TRBV20-1 and TRBJ1-1; TRBD1 aligns across 8 bases. Germline V gives CDR1 DFQATT, CDR2 SNEGSKA (reference sequence). The CDR3 contains 14 residues.

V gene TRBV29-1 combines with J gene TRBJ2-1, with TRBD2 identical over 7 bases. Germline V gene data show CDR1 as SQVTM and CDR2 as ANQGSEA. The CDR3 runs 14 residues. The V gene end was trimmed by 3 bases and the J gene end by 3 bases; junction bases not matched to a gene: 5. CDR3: CSVESLAVYNEQFF. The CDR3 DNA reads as TGCAGCGTTGAGTCCCTAGCGGTCTACAATGAGCAGTTCTTC.

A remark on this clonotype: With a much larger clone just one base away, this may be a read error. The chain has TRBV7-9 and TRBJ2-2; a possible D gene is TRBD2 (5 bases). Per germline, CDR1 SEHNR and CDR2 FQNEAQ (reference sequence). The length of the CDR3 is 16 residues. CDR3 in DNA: TGTGCCAGCAGCGTAGCGTCAGAGGGCTGGGCCGGGGAGCTGTTTTTT. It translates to CASSVASEGWAGELFF.

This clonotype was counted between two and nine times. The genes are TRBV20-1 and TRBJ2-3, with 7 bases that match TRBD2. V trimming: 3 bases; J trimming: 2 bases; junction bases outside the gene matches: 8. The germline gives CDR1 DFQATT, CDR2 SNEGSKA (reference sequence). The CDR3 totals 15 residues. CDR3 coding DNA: TGCAGTGCTAGGGGGGGGAGTACGAACACAGATACGCAGTATTTT. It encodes CSARGGSTNTDTQYF.

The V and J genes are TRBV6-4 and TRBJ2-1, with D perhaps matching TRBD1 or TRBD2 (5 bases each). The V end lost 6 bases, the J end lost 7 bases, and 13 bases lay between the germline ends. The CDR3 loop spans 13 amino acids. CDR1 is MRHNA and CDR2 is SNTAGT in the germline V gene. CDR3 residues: CASSRDEGNEQFF. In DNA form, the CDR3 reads TGTGCCAGCAGCCGGGACGAAGGGAATGAGCAGTTCTTC.

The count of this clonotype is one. The CDR3 loop is CASSIGQGYTDTQYF. The CDR3 region has the DNA TGTGCCAGCAGCATCGGACAGGGATACACAGATACGCAGTATTTT. V gene TRBV5-6 combines with J gene TRBJ2-3; 8 bases line up with TRBD1. The CDR3 sequence is 15 residues long. V was clipped by 4 bases and J by 2 bases; unmatched bases: 6. Germline V gives CDR1 SGHDT, CDR2 YYEEEE.

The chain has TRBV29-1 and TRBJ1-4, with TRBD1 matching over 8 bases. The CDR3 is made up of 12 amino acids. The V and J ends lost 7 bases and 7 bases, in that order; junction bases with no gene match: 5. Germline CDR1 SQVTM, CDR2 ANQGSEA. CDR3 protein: CSARTGSEKLFF. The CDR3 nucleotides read TGCAGCGCCAGGACAGGGAGTGAAAAACTGTTTTTT.

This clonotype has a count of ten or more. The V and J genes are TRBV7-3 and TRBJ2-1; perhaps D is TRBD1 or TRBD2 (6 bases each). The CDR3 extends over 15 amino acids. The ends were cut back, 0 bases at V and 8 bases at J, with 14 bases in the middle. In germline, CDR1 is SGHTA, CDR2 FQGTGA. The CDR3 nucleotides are TGTGCCAGCAGCTTAACCGGGGGCGGGTTGGATGAGCAGTTCTTC. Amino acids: CASSLTGGGLDEQFF.

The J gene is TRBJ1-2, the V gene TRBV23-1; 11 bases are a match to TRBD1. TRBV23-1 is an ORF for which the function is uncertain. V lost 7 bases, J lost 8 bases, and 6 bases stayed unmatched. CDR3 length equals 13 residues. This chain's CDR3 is CASNWTGGDGYTF. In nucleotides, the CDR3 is TGCGCCAGCAACTGGACAGGGGGCGACGGCTACACCTTC.